This TCR beta chain stems from a study of blood T cell repertoires in COVID-19. Background on the study: COVID-19 samples from acute and convalescent phases originated in the United States, Italy and Spain. T cells, B-cell-depleted T cells, or PBMCs provided the cDNA or gDNA that served as material.

Germline V lookup: CDR1 SGHTA, CDR2 FQGNSA. The length of the CDR3 is 15 residues. Unmatched junction bases numbered 5, after V lost 4 bases and J lost 3 bases. As processed by the authors: The authors estimated nucleated cell counts from reference gene primer amplification. Only in-frame clones appear in the TCRdb table, and some are missing; sequencing was by immunoSEQ multiplex PCR. For V, J and clone size, that table is used; D and trimming come from the DNA. Found here are under 350,000 clones, around 86% of them singletons; the top ten hold approximately 12%. The receptor was isolated from a human donor in a cohort sampled during active COVID-19. This chain uses TRBV7-2 with TRBJ1-4, with 7 bases lining up with TRBD1. Input material: peripheral blood. The CDR3, as DNA: TGTGCCAGCAGCTCGACAGGGTTTGCTAATGAAAAACTGTTTTTT. This encodes CASSSTGFANEKLFF. Drawing the rest from reference TRBV7-2 and TRBJ1-4, the complete variable domain is GAGVSQSPSNKVTEKGKDVELRCDPISGHTALYWYRQSLGQGLEFLIYFQGNSAPDKSGLPSDRFSAERTGGSVSTLTIQRTQQEDSAVYLCASSSTGFANEKLFFGSGTQLSVL.